The 12 T cell receptor beta chains presented below share a single source sample, sequenced in a study of T cell responses to AZD1222 COVID-19 vaccine. Sequenced by immunoSEQ multiplex PCR; TCRdb stores in-frame clones only, minus some. The data hold about 200,000 clones, with around nine tenths observed a single time. The specimen comprised peripheral blood, sampled 28 days after the second dose of the MenACWY control vaccine. The receptors shown here come from an adult who received the MenACWY meningococcal vaccine as a control.

The V gene is TRBV18, the J gene TRBJ1-6; 10 bases are shared with TRBD1. The CDR3 is 14 residues long. In germline, CDR1 is KGHSH, CDR2 LQKENI. Trimming cost V 3 bases and J 10 bases; bases outside gene matches: 3. CDR3 residues: CASSPTGGRSPLHF. DNA for the CDR3: TGTGCCAGCTCACCGACAGGGGGCCGGTCACCCCTCCACTTT.

The rearrangement joins TRBV19 to TRBJ1-5; possibly TRBD1 for D (5 bases). The V gene lost 0 bases and the J gene lost 3 bases, with 9 bases spanning the gap. Germline V gene sequence: CDR1 LNHDA, CDR2 SQIVND (reference sequence). CDR3 length: 15 amino acids. The CDR3 is CASSIDGGFNQPQHF. Here the CDR3 DNA reads TGTGCCAGTAGTATAGATGGGGGATTCAATCAGCCCCAGCATTTT. The entire variable domain, with the rest obtained from reference TRBV19 and TRBJ1-5, is as follows: DGGITQSPKYLFRKEGQNVTLSCEQNLNHDAMYWYRQDPGQGLRLIYYSQIVNDFQKGDIAEGYSVSREKKESFPLTVTSAQKNPTAFYLCASSIDGGFNQPQHFGDGTRLSIL.

J is TRBJ1-2 and V is TRBV10-3; D is unresolved. CDR3 length: 16 residues. V gave up 2 bases and J gave up 0 bases, with 13 bases separating them. The germline gives CDR1 ENHRY, CDR2 SYGVKD. The CDR3 protein is CAISERRAPSNYGYTF. In nucleotides, the CDR3 is TGTGCCATCAGTGAGAGGCGGGCACCCTCTAACTATGGCTACACCTTC.

The rearrangement uses TRBV5-6 and TRBJ2-5, with D perhaps TRBD1 (5 bases). This CDR3 comprises 15 residues. V lost 4 bases to trimming and J lost 4 bases, with 17 bases between them. Germline values: CDR1 SGHDT, CDR2 YYEEEE. The CDR3 coding sequence is TGTGCCAGCAGCGGGCAGGGCTTGTGGGTAGAGACCCAGTACTTC. This sequence encodes CASSGQGLWVETQYF.

The CDR3 sequence: CAISDKTISGNTIYF. The CDR3 DNA reads TGTGCCATCAGTGATAAGACCATCTCTGGAAACACCATATATTTT. The chain combines TRBV10-3 with TRBJ1-3; no reliable D call. There are 15 residues in the CDR3. V lost 3 bases and J 0 bases, leaving 9 bases between the germline ends. Germline V gives CDR1 ENHRY, CDR2 SYGVKD.

The chain recombines TRBV27 with TRBJ2-7; TRBD1 matches at 8 bases. CDR3 length: 15 amino acids. J was trimmed by 7 bases and V by 3 bases; bases with no gene match: 11. Looked up from germline, CDR1 is MNHEY and CDR2 is SMNVEV (reference sequence). CDR3 residues: CASSFFRQGAGEQYF. The CDR3 coding sequence is TGTGCCAGCAGTTTTTTTCGGCAGGGGGCGGGGGAGCAGTACTTC.

The chain uses TRBV7-2 and TRBJ2-3; 7 nucleotides line up with TRBD1. Trimming took 4 bases from V and 0 from J; bases not matched to a gene: 4. The V gene's germline CDR1 is SGHTA and CDR2 FQGNSA. This CDR3 contains 15 residues. The CDR3 loop is CASSSDRASTDTQYF. The CDR3 nucleotides are TGTGCCAGCAGCTCCGACAGGGCTAGCACAGATACGCAGTATTTT.

The chain links TRBV11-2 to TRBJ1-3; TRBD1 matches 7 bases. V lost 4 bases, J lost 0 bases, and 3 bases stayed unmatched. CDR1 is SGHAT, CDR2 FQNNGV, per germline. The CDR3 is 15 residues long. The CDR3 DNA follows: TGTGCCAGCAGCTATGGACAGGTCTCTGGAAACACCATATATTTT. Translating it yields CASSYGQVSGNTIYF.

CDR3 sequence: CASSYSADRGFTDTQYF. The CDR3 DNA reads TGTGCCAGCAGCTATAGCGCGGACAGGGGTTTCACAGATACGCAGTATTTT. This sequence joins TRBV9 and TRBJ2-3; 9 bases map to TRBD1. This CDR3 has 17 residues. V dropped 4 bases and J dropped 2; count of bases not matched to a gene: 11. The V gene's germline CDR1 is SGDLS and CDR2 YYNGEE.

Here the CDR3 reads CASSNLTGGFGYTF. Here the CDR3 DNA reads TGTGCCAGCAGCAACCTCACAGGGGGCTTCGGCTACACCTTC. The chain recombines TRBV4-2 with TRBJ1-2, with TRBD1 matching 9 bases. CDR1 and CDR2 from the germline V gene are LGHNA and YNFKEQ. This CDR3 is 14 amino acids long. The junction had 9 bases not matched to a gene; V was cut back by 5 bases and J by 8 bases.

V usage is TRBV7-8 and J usage is TRBJ2-3; 7 bases align to TRBD2. Looked up from germline, CDR1 is SGHVS and CDR2 is FQNEAQ. The CDR3 runs to 12 residues. The junction had 5 bases not matched to a gene; V was cut back by 5 bases and J by 9 bases. The CDR3 DNA reads as TGTGCCAGCAGCCAGGCGGGGGAGACGCAGTATTTT. As protein: CASSQAGETQYF.

The J gene is TRBJ2-1, the V gene TRBV7-9; D gene ambiguous. Per the germline V gene, CDR1 is SEHNR and CDR2 is FQNEAQ (reference sequence). CDR3 length equals 14 residues. Trimming pared 4 bases from V and 1 base from J, leaving 8 bases between. CDR3 coding DNA: TGTGCCAGCAGCTCAGACGGGTCCTACAATGAGCAGTTCTTC. It specifies CASSSDGSYNEQFF.